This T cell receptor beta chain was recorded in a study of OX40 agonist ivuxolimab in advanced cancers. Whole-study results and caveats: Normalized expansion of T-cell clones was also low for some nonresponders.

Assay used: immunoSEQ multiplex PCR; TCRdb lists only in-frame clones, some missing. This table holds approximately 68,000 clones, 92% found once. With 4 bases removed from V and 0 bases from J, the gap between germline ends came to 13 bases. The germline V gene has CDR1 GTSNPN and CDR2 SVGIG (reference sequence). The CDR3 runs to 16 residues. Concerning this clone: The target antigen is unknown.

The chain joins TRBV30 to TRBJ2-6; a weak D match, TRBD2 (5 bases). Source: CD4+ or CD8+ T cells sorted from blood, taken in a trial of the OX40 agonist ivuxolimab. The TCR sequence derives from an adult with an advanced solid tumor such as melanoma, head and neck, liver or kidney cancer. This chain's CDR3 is CAWISGSNSGANVLTF. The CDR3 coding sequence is TGTGCCTGGATCTCGGGGTCCAACTCTGGGGCCAACGTCCTGACTTTC.